This record concerns one T cell receptor (beta chain) sequence. What this receptor recognizes is not known. No much larger clone exists at a distance of one base, and base qualities are not known. Explained via the paper, the treatment or condition label denotes: roughly ten-day PBMC culture with coronavirus spike peptide pools or control peptides (ViraFEST assay). To expand antigen-specific T cells with peptide pools and then pick out the expanded clonotypes through TCR sequencing, the study relied on the ViraFEST assay. The convalescent patients' positive SARS-CoV-2 PCR tests fell between March and December 2020, which was before the Alpha, Beta and Delta variants emerged in the United States. Each well held millions of PBMCs cultured in IMDM containing about 5% human AB serum and about 10 IU/ml IL-2, with around 9.2 ug/ml peptide pools added. Half of the culture medium was replaced with fresh IL-2-containing medium on days 3 and 7. After around 11 days of culture, CD4+ T cells were isolated by negative selection with the EasySep CD4+ T cell isolation kit. Ficoll-Paque Plus gradient centrifugation was used to isolate PBMCs from whole blood, and the isolated PBMCs were then either used fresh or cryopreserved at -140C. Culture conditions were generally each tested in triplicate wells.

The library relied on PCR. DNA from cultured CD4+ T cells underwent TCR sequencing with the Oncomine TCR Beta short-read assay at the Johns Hopkins FTIC core. The QIAamp micro DNA kit was used to extract genomic DNA from the cultured CD4+ T cells. Oncomine TCR Beta libraries made from cultured CD4+ T cells were pooled using unique dual indexes and sequenced on an Illumina iSeq 100. On the study's bioinformatics: Non-productive sequences were removed, and CDR3s not starting with C, not ending with F or W, or shorter than 7 amino acids were discarded. Antigen-specific clonotypes were identified with the MANAFEST web application by comparing peptide-stimulated wells with reference and other culture wells. For a clone to be called positive, the clone needed an FDR below 0.05, an odds ratio above 5, and a productive frequency above 0.1% in at least two of three replicate wells. Cross-reactive clonotypes were defined as significantly expanded in both SARS-CoV-2 spike wells and at least one common cold coronavirus spike condition. CDR3 homology was assessed with Levenshtein distances (stringdist) and unrooted phylogenetic trees (ape) in R version 3.6.1. TCRdb reworked the public reads: Q25 trimming with fastp, MiXCR clone assembly, productive beta chains retained. Rows with one shared CDR3 protein collapse into an entry with the most common genes and DNA. What appears here as the V and J calls and clone size reflects TCRdb's work, not the paper's. A total of about 11,000 distinct CDR3 sequences appear in this sample, roughly 37% of them only once. The top ten constitute over 25% of the sample.

This entry belongs to a study of vaccination and CD4 T cells after COVID-19 (dated by TCRdb to between 2021 and 2024). At the level of the whole study: Convalescent patients had a positive SARS-CoV-2 result on nasal swab PCR, and of these patients, 8 or 9 had mild disease and one had severe disease. Six males and four females were included in the convalescent cohort, with two Hispanic individuals, seven Caucasians, two Asians and one multiracial person represented. Participants got two doses of the Pfizer-BioNTech BNT162b2 vaccine (n=8) or two doses of the Moderna mRNA-1273 vaccine (n=2). Post-COVID blood samples were collected from convalescent patients a median of around 100 days after diagnosis, with a range of about 35 to 180 days. Post-vaccine blood samples were obtained a median of around 74 days after the second vaccine dose, with a range of roughly 13 to 250 days. The cultures were stimulated with overlapping spike peptide pools from SARS-CoV-2 and from the common cold coronaviruses HCoV-NL63, HCoV-OC43 and HCoV-229E. Control cultures used a CEFX viral epitope pool as positive control, an HIV-1 Nef peptide pool as negative control, or no peptide. The spike-specific CD4+ TCR repertoire was compared before and after mRNA vaccination in about nine COVID-19 convalescent patients and a few infection-naive healthy vaccine recipients.

What the authors observed across the whole study: The number of convalescent patients in the study was relatively small, and the study did not examine early timepoints following natural infection. Although the median number of SARS-CoV-2-reactive clonotypes went up from roughly 19 after infection to more than 30 after vaccination, the increase was not significant. In convalescent patients, a median roughly 88% of post-vaccine SARS-CoV-2-reactive clones were detected only after vaccination, suggesting vaccine-specific priming. In convalescent patients, nearly all vaccine-specific clones (304 of 307) were found to be mono-reactive for SARS-CoV-2 spike rather than cross-reactive with common cold coronaviruses.

The CDR3 contains 16 residues, cysteine and phenylalanine counted. Kept here is only the CDR3 DNA, which spans 48 bases and is read in frame from base 1. As encoded in the germline V gene, CDR1 is KGHSH while CDR2 is LQKENI. The V end loses 3 bases and the J end loses 5 bases, and a stretch of 19 bases separates them. In this chain, TRBV18 is recombined with TRBJ2-5, with an unclear D gene assignment. The sample consisted of CD4+ T cells from blood, cultured in vitro. The receptor's source is a human donor who had recovered from COVID-19. The nucleotides read TGTGCCAGCTCACCCAACCCCGTTTCGGTGGTGGAGACCCAGTACTTC. It translates to CASSPNPVSVVETQYF.